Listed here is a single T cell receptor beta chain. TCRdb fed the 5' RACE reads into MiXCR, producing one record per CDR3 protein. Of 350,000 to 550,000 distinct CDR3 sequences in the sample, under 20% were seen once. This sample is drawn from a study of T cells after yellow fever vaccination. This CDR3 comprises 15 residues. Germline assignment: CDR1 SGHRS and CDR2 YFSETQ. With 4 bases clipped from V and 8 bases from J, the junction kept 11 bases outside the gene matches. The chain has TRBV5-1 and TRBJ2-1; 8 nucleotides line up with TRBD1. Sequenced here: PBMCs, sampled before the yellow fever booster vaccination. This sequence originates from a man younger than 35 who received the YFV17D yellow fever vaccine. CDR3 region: CASSQLTGVVYEQFF. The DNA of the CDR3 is TGCGCCAGCAGCCAGCTGACAGGGGTTGTGTATGAGCAGTTCTTC. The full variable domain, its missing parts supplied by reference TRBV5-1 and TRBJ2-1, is KAGVTQTPRYLIKTRGQQVTLSCSPISGHRSVSWYQQTPGQGLQFLFEYFSETQRNKGNFPGRFSGRQFSNSRSEMNVSTLELGDSALYLCASSQLTGVVYEQFFGPGTRLTVL.